The entry below gives a single TCR beta chain sequence along with its context. This specimen comes from a study of blood T cell repertoires in COVID-19. Germline lookup yields CDR1 MNHEY and CDR2 SMNVEV (reference sequence). The CDR3 covers 15 residues. With 2 bases removed from V and 10 bases from J, the gap between germline ends came to 20 bases. Sequencing was performed with immunoSEQ multiplex PCR; in TCRdb, only in-frame clones are kept and a portion is missing. The profile shows roughly 84,000 clones, approximately 78% of them singletons. This chain uses TRBV27 with TRBJ2-5; TRBD1 might be the D (5 bases). The TCR originated in a man between 60 and 70 years old with COVID-19, enrolled during active disease. Source material: peripheral blood. This CDR3 reads CASSLARNSLRDQYF. The CDR3 bases are TGTGCCAGCAGTTTAGCTAGGAACAGCCTCAGGGACCAGTACTTC.